This T cell receptor (beta chain) was sequenced for a study of tumor-infiltrating lymphocytes in glioblastoma multiforme. Study results and caveats: Clone frequencies may be distorted by unequal TCR transcripts per cell. TCR plus mutation findings rest on a single glioblastoma patient.

With 11 bases clipped from V and 2 bases from J, the junction kept 18 bases outside the gene matches. Germline CDR1 and CDR2: MDHEN and SYDVKM. CDR3 size: 17 residues. A word on this clonotype: Its antigen is unidentified.

Three nested ARM-PCR rounds with V-beta and C-beta primers built TCRB libraries. Input was roughly 0.54 ug total RNA, reverse-transcribed with a C-beta primer. One entry per CDR3 protein results from TCRdb running MiXCR on the multiplex PCR reads. Among some 32,000 distinct CDR3 sequences listed, 60% to 65% were seen once. The TCR comes from a male donor with glioblastoma. The chain couples TRBV28 to TRBJ2-3; TRBD1 matches 8 bases. The sample was brain tumor tissue. The chain's CDR3 is CALSGAGGVNFTDTQYF. The CDR3 DNA reads TGTGCCCTTTCCGGGGCAGGGGGCGTCAATTTCACAGATACGCAGTATTTT.